The T cell receptor beta chain described here comes from a study of T cell responses to AZD1222 COVID-19 vaccine. Method: immunoSEQ multiplex PCR; TCRdb's copy keeps in-frame clones and lacks some. The data hold about 150,000 clones, with about 94% observed a single time. This CDR3 has 13 amino acids. The germline V gene encodes CDR1 ENHRY and CDR2 SYGVKD. Trimming left V 7 bases short and J 3 bases short, with 12 bases between. The sequence came from an adult in good health. This sample comprised peripheral blood, obtained on day 0 of AZD1222 vaccination. The V gene is TRBV10-3, the J gene TRBJ1-1; D uncertain. The CDR3 DNA follows: TGTGCCATCAACAAGGACGGGGACACTGAAGCTTTCTTT. It specifies CAINKDGDTEAFF.